A single sample gave rise to the 23 T cell receptor beta chains below, sequenced in a study of identical twins. TCRdb analysed the 5' RACE reads with MiXCR anew, one entry per CDR3 protein. The sample gives roughly 690,000 distinct CDR3 sequences, 5.5% to 6.5% of which show up once; around 2% is in the top ten. The sequencing sample was made of naive T cells sorted from blood. These receptors were taken from a man between 18 and 35 years old in good health.

This clonotype was recorded many times. V usage is TRBV20-1 and J usage is TRBJ2-1, with 10 bases matching TRBD1. Germline CDR1 reads DFQATT; CDR2 reads SNEGSKA (reference sequence). The CDR3 length is 17 residues. The junction had 12 bases not matched to a gene; V was cut back by 5 bases and J by 2 bases. The CDR3 DNA sequence: TGCAGTGCTCCAACGGGACAGGGGAAACACCCCTACAATGAGCAGTTCTTC. Translated: CSAPTGQGKHPYNEQFF.

The table lists this clonotype with a few counts. The chain recombines TRBV15 with TRBJ2-3; tentative D call: TRBD1 (5 bases). Germline V gene data show CDR1 as LNHNV and CDR2 as YYDKDF (reference sequence). The CDR3 consists of 16 residues. V lost 0 bases to trimming and J lost 5 bases, with 15 bases between them. CDR3 in DNA: TGTGCCACCAGCAGAGAATTTTCAGGGTCCCAAGATACGCAGTATTTT. Its protein is CATSREFSGSQDTQYF.

This clonotype has only a few counts. This chain joins TRBV2 and TRBJ2-5; tentatively, D is TRBD1 or TRBD2 (5 bases each). Germline V gene sequence: CDR1 SNHLY, CDR2 FYNNEI. The V end lost 8 bases, the J end lost 6 bases, and 22 bases lay between the germline ends. The CDR3 has 15 residues. The chain's CDR3 is CASGGGAGFRKTQYF. CDR3 bases: TGTGCCAGCGGGGGTGGGGCAGGGTTTAGGAAGACCCAGTACTTC.

The chain is built from TRBV7-9 and TRBJ1-2; tentatively, D is TRBD1 (6 bases). Trimming removed 3 bases from V and 10 bases from J, with 12 bases in between. This CDR3 is built from 12 residues. CDR1 and CDR2 from the germline V gene are SEHNR and FQNEAQ (reference sequence). CDR3: CASSLEGGVYTF. For the CDR3, the DNA is TGTGCCAGCAGCTTGGAAGGGGGAGTCTACACCTTC.

CDR3 residues: CSARDLGINEQFF. CDR3 in DNA: TGCAGTGCTAGAGATTTGGGAATCAATGAGCAGTTCTTC. V is TRBV20-1 and J is TRBJ2-1; D gene ambiguous. The V end lost 0 bases, the J end lost 6 bases, and 9 bases lay between the germline ends. Germline V gives CDR1 DFQATT, CDR2 SNEGSKA (reference sequence). The CDR3 sequence is 13 residues long.

This clonotype showed up many times. V is TRBV10-3 and J is TRBJ2-3, with D unresolved. The CDR3 loop spans 15 amino acids. The germline gives CDR1 ENHRY, CDR2 SYGVKD. Trimming removed 0 bases at V and 3 bases at J, with 10 bases between. The CDR3 coding sequence is TGTGCCATCAGTGAGTCCCTGGGTTGGACAGATACGCAGTATTTT. Amino acid sequence: CAISESLGWTDTQYF.

This clonotype was counted only a few times. The chain links TRBV12-3 or TRBV12-4 to TRBJ2-5; 14 bases are a match to TRBD2. Trimming at V came to 4 bases and at J to 4 bases, leaving 8 bases not matched to a gene. CDR3 size: 17 residues. The CDR3 protein is CASSSGTSGRERETQYF. Written as DNA, the CDR3 is TGTGCCAGCAGTTCCGGGACTAGCGGGAGAGAGAGAGAGACCCAGTACTTC.

This clonotype came up many times. The chain is built from TRBV6-2 or TRBV6-3 and TRBJ2-5; D call uncertain. The germline V gene encodes CDR1 MNHEY and CDR2 SVGEGT. The CDR3 consists of 14 residues. Trimming cost V 3 bases and J 5 bases, with 13 bases left between them. CDR3: CASSYDPVWETQYF. The DNA of the CDR3 is TGTGCCAGCAGTTATGACCCGGTGTGGGAGACCCAGTACTTC.

This clonotype appeared a few times. DNA of the CDR3: TGTGCCAGCTCGTTCCGGGACCTATTCGGGAATGAGCAGTTCTTC. Amino acids: CASSFRDLFGNEQFF. The V call is TRBV18, the J call TRBJ2-1; D tentatively fits TRBD1 or TRBD2 (5 bases each). The length of the CDR3 is 15 residues. Between the trimmed V and J ends, which lost 6 bases and 7 bases, there was a span of 19 bases. Looked up from germline, CDR1 is KGHSH and CDR2 is LQKENI.

This clonotype occurred many times. The CDR3 is CASSLVAGGDRGRGEQFF. The CDR3 nucleotides are TGTGCCAGCAGCTTAGTGGCCGGGGGGGACAGGGGAAGGGGTGAGCAGTTCTTC. V usage is TRBV11-2 and J usage is TRBJ2-1; the match to TRBD1 covers 10 bases. Trimming took 1 base from V and 9 from J; bases not matched to a gene: 15. The CDR3 runs to 18 residues. CDR1 and CDR2 (germline): SGHAT, FQNNGV.

This clonotype turned up a few times. The V gene is TRBV11-1, the J gene TRBJ1-5, with a possible D match to TRBD1 (5 bases). Trimming stripped 3 bases from V and 0 bases from J, with 18 bases between. CDR1 is SGHAT and CDR2 is FQDESV in the germline V gene (reference sequence). The CDR3 totals 18 residues. The CDR3 loop is CASSLFYGAGLSNQPQHF. As DNA, the CDR3 is TGTGCCAGCAGCTTGTTTTACGGGGCAGGCCTTAGCAATCAGCCCCAGCATTTT. Full variable domain (remainder filled in from reference TRBV11-1 and TRBJ1-5): EAEVAQSPRYKITEKSQAVAFWCDPISGHATLYWYRQILGQGPELLVQFQDESVVDDSQLPKDRFSAERLKGVDSTLKIQPAELGDSAMYLCASSLFYGAGLSNQPQHFGDGTRLSIL.

This clonotype occurred many times. J is TRBJ2-1 and V is TRBV11-2; D gene unclear. Germline V lookup: CDR1 SGHAT, CDR2 FQNNGV. This CDR3 is 14 amino acids long. The V and J ends lost 0 bases and 9 bases respectively, with 12 bases between them. The CDR3 here is CASSLDWLGGEQFF. CDR3 DNA: TGTGCCAGCAGCTTAGATTGGCTAGGTGGTGAGCAGTTCTTC.

This clonotype was observed many times. This chain uses TRBV5-1 with TRBJ2-7; 10 bases map to TRBD2. This CDR3 contains 15 residues. Germline V gene data show CDR1 as SGHRS and CDR2 as YFSETQ. Trimming at V came to 0 bases and at J to 1 base, leaving 1 base not matched to a gene. CDR3 region: CASSLGGLASYEQYF. CDR3 in DNA: TGCGCCAGCAGCTTGGGGGGACTAGCGTCCTACGAGCAGTACTTC. Using reference TRBV5-1 and TRBJ2-7 for the parts outside the CDR3, the full variable domain is KAGVTQTPRYLIKTRGQQVTLSCSPISGHRSVSWYQQTPGQGLQFLFEYFSETQRNKGNFPGRFSGRQFSNSRSEMNVSTLELGDSALYLCASSLGGLASYEQYFGPGTRLTVT.

This clonotype was found many times. The rearrangement uses TRBV24-1 and TRBJ2-1, with 10 bases matching TRBD1. The CDR3 spans 13 residues. V trimming: 10 bases; J trimming: 8 bases; junction bases outside the gene matches: 7. Germline-derived CDR1 and CDR2 are KGHDR and SFDVKD. CDR3: CATDRGPPYEQFF. For the CDR3, the DNA is TGTGCCACTGACAGGGGGCCCCCCTATGAGCAGTTCTTC.

This clonotype was found a few times. V and J are TRBV11-2 and TRBJ2-3; 10 nucleotides match TRBD2. The CDR3 runs 18 residues. V was pared by 5 bases and J by 4 bases, with 15 bases of the junction left unmatched. CDR1 and CDR2 from the germline V gene are SGHAT and FQNNGV. The DNA of the CDR3 is TGTGCCAGCAGCGGGGGCAGCGGGAGGGCCAGTCCCGCAGATACGCAGTATTTT. Protein sequence: CASSGGSGRASPADTQYF.

The V and J genes are TRBV20-1 and TRBJ1-5, with unresolved D. V dropped 0 bases and J dropped 0 bases, with 18 bases sitting between them. CDR1 is DFQATT and CDR2 is SNEGSKA in the germline V gene (reference sequence). The CDR3 totals 18 residues. The CDR3 reads CSAREEWKTDPSNQPQHF. The CDR3 nucleotides read TGCAGTGCTAGAGAGGAATGGAAGACTGACCCTAGCAATCAGCCCCAGCATTTT.

This clonotype was counted many times. The chain carries TRBV15 and TRBJ2-1, with D maybe TRBD2 (6 bases). CDR1 and CDR2 (germline): LNHNV, YYDKDF (reference sequence). V was clipped by 0 bases and J by 10 bases, with 13 bases between them. The CDR3 runs 14 residues. The CDR3 protein is CATSRDLALAEQFF. CDR3 DNA sequence: TGTGCCACCAGCAGAGATCTAGCTCTAGCGGAGCAGTTCTTC.

This clonotype was observed a few times. The V gene is TRBV15, the J gene TRBJ2-3; D is undetermined. The CDR3 extends over 16 amino acids. Per the germline V gene, CDR1 is LNHNV and CDR2 is YYDKDF (reference sequence). V gave up 0 bases and J gave up 2 bases, with 12 bases separating them. The CDR3 sequence: CATSRDRHADTDTQYF. The CDR3 DNA follows: TGTGCCACCAGCAGAGATCGACACGCCGACACAGATACGCAGTATTTT. The full variable domain, in which reference TRBV15 and TRBJ2-3 provide the parts outside the CDR3, is DAMVIQNPRYQVTQFGKPVTLSCSQTLNHNVMYWYQQKSSQAPKLLFHYYDKDFNNEADTPDNFQSRRPNTSFCFLDIRSPGLGDTAMYLCATSRDRHADTDTQYFGPGTRLTVL.

This clonotype was detected ten times or more. The chain uses TRBV12-3 or TRBV12-4 and TRBJ2-2, with 8 bases matching TRBD1. The J segment lost 5 bases and the V segment lost 6 bases, leaving 2 bases of the junction unmatched. This CDR3 is 13 amino acids long. The CDR3 DNA is TGTGCCAGCAGCCAGGGGGCTACCGGGGAGCTGTTTTTT. It translates to CASSQGATGELFF.

This clonotype was seen only a few times. This chain joins TRBV28 and TRBJ2-1; tentatively, D is TRBD1 (5 bases). Germline CDR1 and CDR2: MDHEN and SYDVKM. This CDR3 spans 16 amino acids. V shed 4 bases and J shed 5 bases, with 18 bases lying between them. CDR3: CASSSIQAGLNNEQFF. The DNA for the CDR3 is TGTGCCAGCAGTTCCATACAGGCAGGCCTTAACAATGAGCAGTTCTTC.

This clonotype was seen more than once but under ten times. The CDR3 DNA reads as TGCGCCAGCAGCTTGGTAGGGGAGGGGCCCAATGAGCAGTTCTTC. As protein: CASSLVGEGPNEQFF. This chain links TRBV5-1 with TRBJ2-1; 7 bases align to TRBD2. CDR3 length equals 15 residues. V gave up 0 bases and J gave up 6 bases; unmatched junction bases: 6. CDR1 and CDR2 from the germline V gene are SGHRS and YFSETQ.

This clonotype was seen ten or more times. The chain couples TRBV12-3 or TRBV12-4 to TRBJ2-7, with D hard to call. The CDR3 is made up of 13 amino acids. V lost 2 bases and J lost 4, with 9 bases in between. The CDR3 spells CASSLIGSYEQYV. The CDR3 DNA reads as TGTGCCAGCAGTTTAATTGGATCATACGAGCAGTACGTC.

The V call is TRBV7-2, the J call TRBJ2-7, with 9 bases aligning to TRBD1. Germline trimming cut 0 bases from V and 0 bases from J; bases unmatched to any gene: 3. Germline CDR1 is SGHTA and CDR2 is FQGNSA. This CDR3 contains 16 residues. CDR3 in DNA: TGTGCCAGCAGCTTAGCCACAGGGGGCGCCTCCTACGAGCAGTACTTC. Amino acids: CASSLATGGASYEQYF.